Following are 22 T cell receptor beta chains from one sample sequenced in a study of T cell changes during pregnancy in multiple sclerosis. Repertoires were generated with immunoSEQ multiplex PCR, while TCRdb's copy carries only in-frame clones and drops some. The sample yields roughly 32,000 clones, about 92% seen once. The specimen was CD4+ T cells from peripheral blood mononuclear cells, collected in the second trimester of pregnancy. The receptors come from a female donor with multiple sclerosis, enrolled in a pregnancy study.

The CDR3 DNA reads as TGTGCCAGCAGCAAAGGGAGTCCTAGCGGGAGTAATTACGAGCAGTACTTC. Its protein is CASSKGSPSGSNYEQYF. This chain uses TRBV21-1 with TRBJ2-7; the D segment call TRBD2 is taken from the table without a DNA check. TRBV21-1 is a pseudogene. CDR3 length: 17 amino acids.

V usage is TRBV5-1 and J usage is TRBJ2-1; perhaps TRBD2 as D (5 bases). The CDR3 contains 16 residues. V lost 0 bases and J 7 bases, leaving 17 bases between the germline ends. Germline V gene data show CDR1 as SGHRS and CDR2 as YFSETQ. CDR3 loop: CASSLGVSLWENEQFF. The CDR3 DNA follows: TGCGCCAGCAGCTTGGGTGTGAGCTTGTGGGAGAATGAGCAGTTCTTC.

CDR3 nucleotides: TGTGCCAGCAGCCGAGAGGGACAAGACTACGAGCAGTACTTC. This gives the protein CASSREGQDYEQYF. V gene TRBV7-2 combines with J gene TRBJ2-7, with a possible D match to TRBD1 (6 bases). Germline CDR1 is SGHTA and CDR2 is FQGNSA. The CDR3 is made up of 14 amino acids. V gave up 5 bases and J gave up 3 bases, with 14 bases separating them.

The J gene is TRBJ2-2, the V gene TRBV28, with TRBD1 matching over 7 bases. The trim removed 5 bases at V and 5 bases at J, leaving 14 bases unmatched. Germline CDR1 reads MDHEN; CDR2 reads SYDVKM. The CDR3 runs 17 residues. CDR3 nucleotide sequence: TGTGCCAGCAGTCCCGGGACAGCAAGAAAGAAGACCGGGGAGCTGTTTTTT. This codes for CASSPGTARKKTGELFF.

V is TRBV7-2 and J is TRBJ1-2; 9 nucleotides align to TRBD1. The CDR3 consists of 13 residues. The junction had 6 bases not matched to a gene; V was cut back by 5 bases and J by 8 bases. CDR1 SGHTA and CDR2 FQGNSA come from the germline V gene. The CDR3 DNA sequence: TGTGCCAGCAGCCCCTGGACAGGGGAAGGCTACACCTTC. Protein product: CASSPWTGEGYTF.

This clone appeared once. The chain is built from TRBV18 and TRBJ2-3, with D perhaps TRBD2 (5 bases). Germline values: CDR1 KGHSH, CDR2 LQKENI. The CDR3 runs 15 residues. V lost 1 base and J 4 bases, leaving 12 bases between the germline ends. The CDR3 DNA reads as TGTGCCAGCTCACCACTTACCCAGCGGCCAGATACGCAGTATTTT. It specifies CASSPLTQRPDTQYF.

This chain uses TRBV15 with TRBJ2-2; 10 bases line up with TRBD1. J gave up 4 bases and V 3 bases, and 5 bases lay outside the gene matches. The germline V gene encodes CDR1 LNHNV and CDR2 YYDKDF (reference sequence). The CDR3 runs to 16 residues. CDR3 DNA sequence: TGTGCCACCAGCAGGGAAGGACAGGGGGGCACCGGGGAGCTGTTTTTT. Translated: CATSREGQGGTGELFF.

The J gene is TRBJ1-5, the V gene TRBV7-8, with 10 bases matching TRBD1. CDR3 size: 16 residues. CDR1 and CDR2 (germline): SGHVS, FQNEAQ. The V and J ends lost 4 bases and 7 bases, in that order; junction bases with no gene match: 10. The DNA for the CDR3 is TGTGCCAGCAGCTCCGGGACAGGGGTGATCGGGCAGCCCCAGCATTTT. Its protein is CASSSGTGVIGQPQHF. Using reference TRBV7-8 and TRBJ1-5 for the parts outside the CDR3, the full variable domain is GAGVSQSPRYKVAKRGQDVALRCDPISGHVSLFWYQQALGQGPEFLTYFQNEAQLDKSGLPSDRFFAERPEGSVSTLKIQRTQQEDSAVYLCASSSGTGVIGQPQHFGDGTRLSIL.

V and J are TRBV30 and TRBJ1-5; TRBD1 is a possible D gene (5 bases). Germline V gene data show CDR1 as GTSNPN and CDR2 as SVGIG (reference sequence). The CDR3 is made up of 14 amino acids. V lost 1 base and J lost 0, with 7 bases in between. CDR3 sequence: CAWSADSSNQPQHF. As DNA, the CDR3 is TGTGCCTGGAGTGCTGACAGTAGCAATCAGCCCCAGCATTTT.

The chain joins TRBV10-3 to TRBJ2-7; the match to TRBD2 covers 10 bases. Germline V gene data show CDR1 as ENHRY and CDR2 as SYGVKD. V gave up 5 bases and J gave up 3 bases; unmatched junction bases: 10. This CDR3 is built from 16 residues. The CDR3 loop reads CAISPLTSGKFYEQYF. CDR3 nucleotide sequence: TGTGCCATCAGTCCTTTAACTAGCGGGAAGTTCTACGAGCAGTACTTC.

The chain couples TRBV5-4 to TRBJ2-7; 8 nucleotides line up with TRBD1. CDR1 is SGHNT and CDR2 is YYREEE in the germline V gene (reference sequence). CDR3 length: 15 amino acids. The V gene end was trimmed by 5 bases and the J gene end by 5 bases; junction bases not matched to a gene: 12. The CDR3 protein is CASSSRRAGGNEQYF. The CDR3 coding sequence is TGTGCCAGCAGTTCACGTCGTGCAGGGGGCAACGAGCAGTACTTC.

This chain links TRBV4-3 with TRBJ2-3; a possible D gene is TRBD1 (6 bases). This CDR3 has 15 residues. V was cut by 0 bases and J by 1 base, with 8 bases left in between. CDR1 and CDR2 from the germline V gene are LGHNA and YSLEER. The CDR3 region is CASSQDKGGTDTQYF. The DNA for the CDR3 is TGCGCCAGCAGCCAAGACAAGGGGGGCACAGATACGCAGTATTTT.

A single count supports this clone. This chain links TRBV6-5 with TRBJ1-4; D ambiguous. CDR1 is MNHEY and CDR2 is SVGAGI in the germline V gene. Trimming left V 4 bases short and J 4 bases short, with 7 bases between. The CDR3 covers 13 residues. CDR3 in amino acids: CASSSGYNEKLFF. The CDR3 bases are TGTGCCAGCAGTTCAGGCTATAATGAAAAACTGTTTTTT.

The chain links TRBV7-6 to TRBJ1-1; possible D gene TRBD1, 6 bases. V lost 5 bases and J 7 bases, leaving 20 bases between the germline ends. The CDR3 loop spans 15 amino acids. CDR1 is SGHVS and CDR2 is FNYEAQ in the germline V gene. Here the CDR3 DNA reads TGTGCCAGCAGCCCAAAGAGGGTACAGGGCGATGAAGCTTTCTTT. It encodes CASSPKRVQGDEAFF. The entire variable domain, with the rest obtained from reference TRBV7-6 and TRBJ1-1, is as follows: GAGVSQSPRYKVTKRGQDVALRCDPISGHVSLYWYRQALGQGPEFLTYFNYEAQQDKSGLPNDRFSAERPEGSISTLTIQRTEQRDSAMYRCASSPKRVQGDEAFFGQGTRLTVV.

The V and J genes are TRBV19 and TRBJ1-1; maybe TRBD1 (5 bases). CDR1 is LNHDA, CDR2 SQIVND, per germline (reference sequence). Trimming took off 0 bases at V and 1 base at J, with 9 bases between the two ends. The CDR3 sequence is 15 residues long. The CDR3 DNA is TGTGCCAGTAGTATAGATCAAGGACAGAACACTGAAGCTTTCTTT. Its translation: CASSIDQGQNTEAFF.

The V gene is TRBV4-1, the J gene TRBJ2-1; D possibly corresponds to TRBD2 (6 bases). Germline CDR1 and CDR2: MGHRA and YSYEKL. The CDR3 is 17 residues long. The germline V and J ends were trimmed by 3 bases and 1 base, with 16 bases remaining between them. The CDR3 region is CASSQDRRGTSYNEQFF. CDR3 coding DNA: TGCGCCAGCAGCCAGGATAGACGGGGGACGTCCTACAATGAGCAGTTCTTC.

This rearrangement joins TRBV5-1 to TRBJ1-1; D is possibly TRBD1 (5 bases). The CDR3 extends over 16 amino acids. Trimming removed 0 bases at V and 9 bases at J, with 21 bases between. The germline V gene encodes CDR1 SGHRS and CDR2 YFSETQ. DNA of the CDR3: TGCGCCAGCAGCTTGGGCCAGGGCAGACGATTAACTAAAGCTTTCTTT. The encoded protein is CASSLGQGRRLTKAFF.

The chain uses TRBV29-1 and TRBJ2-3; D is perhaps TRBD2 (6 bases). The ends were cut back, 8 bases at V and 6 bases at J, with 15 bases in the middle. The germline V gene has CDR1 SQVTM and CDR2 ANQGSEA. The CDR3 is 12 amino acids. The CDR3 protein is CSTARDSDTQYF. CDR3 coding DNA: TGCAGCACCGCCAGGGACTCGGATACGCAGTATTTT.

The chain is built from TRBV27 and TRBJ2-7; 7 nucleotides agree with TRBD2. CDR1 and CDR2 from the germline V gene are MNHEY and SMNVEV (reference sequence). The V gene end was trimmed by 6 bases and the J gene end by 3 bases; junction bases not matched to a gene: 8. The CDR3 extends over 14 amino acids. The CDR3 nucleotides read TGTGCCAGCAGCCTGGGGGGGTTATACTACGAGCAGTACTTC. Protein: CASSLGGLYYEQYF.

The chain combines TRBV14 with TRBJ1-1; 10 bases map to TRBD1. CDR1 is SGHDN and CDR2 is FVKESK in the germline V gene. The junction had 9 bases not matched to a gene; V was cut back by 6 bases and J by 5 bases. The CDR3 totals 15 residues. The CDR3, as DNA: TGTGCCAGCAGTCTTAGGACAGGGGGTAATACTGAAGCTTTCTTT. Its translation: CASSLRTGGNTEAFF.

The count of this clone is one. The CDR3 DNA reads as TGTGCCAGCAGCCAAGTGGGCCTAGCGGGAGGGGGGCTAGGCCAAGAGACCCAGTACTTC. Its translation: CASSQVGLAGGGLGQETQYF. This chain connects TRBV4-2 to TRBJ2-5; 12 bases align to TRBD2. This CDR3 has 20 residues. Germline CDR1 is LGHNA and CDR2 is YNFKEQ. Trimming at V came to 1 base and at J to 1 base, leaving 13 bases not matched to a gene.

The rearrangement uses TRBV6-1 and TRBJ2-7; the match to TRBD2 covers 10 bases. The CDR3 contains 14 residues. V lost 5 bases, J lost 2 bases, and 3 bases stayed unmatched. Germline V gene data show CDR1 as MNHNS and CDR2 as SASEGT. The CDR3 bases are TGTGCCAGCAGTAGGCTAGCGGGAGCCTACGAGCAGTACTTC. Translation: CASSRLAGAYEQYF.